Sequencing of this T cell receptor beta chain was carried out in a study of multiple sclerosis patients with progressive multifocal leukoencephalopathy (dated by TCRdb to about 2019). Some background on the complete study: Peripheral T and B cells were examined in MS patients who went on to develop PML (4 under natalizumab, 1 after alemtuzumab) as well as in treated patients who did not. The study was designed to detect JC virus-specific or public T-cell expansions arising at the time of PML onset. Two patients on natalizumab who later developed PML were tracked over time from before therapy, through 6 and 12 months, up to PML onset.

Amplification of TRB CDR3 regions from genomic DNA was performed at survey-level depth using the immunoSEQ two-step multiplex PCR. To estimate template counts and remove amplification bias, each PCR was spiked with synthetic inline TR CDR3 controls covering all V-J pairings. Reads were processed so that amplification and sequencing bias were reduced, and quantification was performed against synthetic TR CDR3 analogs. In the authors' own workflow: Raw data were processed in ImmunoSEQ Analyzer, removing out-of-frame sequences and CDR3s with stop codons, and genes were named by IMGT nomenclature. Normalized Shannon entropy, defined as 1 minus Pielou's evenness, served as the summary measure of repertoire diversity. TRB sequences were treated as identical only when sharing V gene, J gene and CDR3. Public PML clonotypes were defined as CDR3s shared by two or more PML-onset samples but absent from earlier samples, from controls, and from public databases. CDR3 amino acid composition by position was analyzed with Skylign using the observed count method. The clones in this table, taken by TCRdb from immuneACCESS, are in-frame only. Not every clone is retained; where verified, under half of the shortfall comes from an unresolved V gene, and the cause of the rest is unknown. Clonal size and the V and J genes are those of that table, whereas D and trimming came from the DNA. Present in this sample are 25,000 to 35,000 clones, about nine tenths of which were seen just once. The ten biggest clones cover approximately 5.2% of the sample.

In the case of this clone: What this receptor recognizes is not known. Per-nucleotide qualities are absent, and no much larger clonotype sits a single base away.

General study outcomes and caveats: Because the cohort was small and descriptive, it remained unclear whether the findings reflect JC virus infection or general immunocompromise. Although TRB clones above 0.5% frequency turned up only in PML patients, the clones expanded at PML onset were already present before and during natalizumab therapy. Less diverse TRB repertoires in most PML patients were suggested by lower normalized Shannon entropy, whereas values near 1 were observed in the natalizumab-treated controls. Analysis was limited to peripheral blood, even though cerebrospinal fluid or brain lymphocytes might be more informative for natalizumab-associated PML. At the time PML developed, no common TRBV or TRBJ gene usage or preferential TRBV-TRBJ pairings were detected.

The time point label corresponds to: time of PML onset. Explained via the paper, the treatment or condition label denotes: on natalizumab therapy at sampling. Diagnosis of PML was based on clinical and MRI findings and confirmed by finding JC virus DNA in cerebrospinal fluid. In the natalizumab-treated patients, PML developed after between roughly 15 and 60 months of natalizumab therapy. Interferon beta had previously been received by all listed patients, and all PML patients were female. Blood samples at T3 were obtained at the time of PML onset. Ficoll-Hypaque density gradient centrifugation was used to isolate peripheral blood mononuclear cells. Trimming takes 4 bases from V and 6 bases from J, and the germline ends sit 11 bases apart. Per the germline V gene (reference sequence), SGHKS is the CDR1 and YYEKEE is the CDR2. The CDR3 holds 13 amino acids from the cysteine to the phenylalanine. Just the 39-base CDR3 DNA is kept, in frame starting at base 1.

The V and J segments used are TRBV5-5 and TRBJ1-5; no D segment can be confidently identified. The source was PBMCs, collected from a patient treated with natalizumab. This receptor was identified in a woman in her thirties or forties with progressive multifocal leukoencephalopathy. Here is the DNA: TGTGCCAGCAGCGCTACAGATGGTCAGCCCCAGCATTTT. Translated, this gives CASSATDGQPQHF.